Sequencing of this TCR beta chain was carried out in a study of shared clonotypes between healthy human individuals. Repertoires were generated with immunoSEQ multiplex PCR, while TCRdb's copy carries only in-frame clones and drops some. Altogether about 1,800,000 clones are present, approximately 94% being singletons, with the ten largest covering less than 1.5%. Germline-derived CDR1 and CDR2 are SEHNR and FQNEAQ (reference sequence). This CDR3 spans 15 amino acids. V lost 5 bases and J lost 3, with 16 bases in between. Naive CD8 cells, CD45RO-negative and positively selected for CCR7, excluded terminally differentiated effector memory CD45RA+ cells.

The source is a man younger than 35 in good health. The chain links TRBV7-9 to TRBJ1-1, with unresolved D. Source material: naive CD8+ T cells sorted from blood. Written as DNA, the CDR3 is TGTGCCAGCAGCCCCTTCGTCGGAGCCGACACTGAAGCTTTCTTT. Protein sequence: CASSPFVGADTEAFF.